The source of this TCR beta chain is a study of CD8 T cells in Susac syndrome. From blood CD8+ and CD4+ T cells, TCR beta sequences were generated. A quantity of about 0.45 to 1 ug RNA underwent reverse transcription using random hexamers. TCRdb itself ran the immunoSEQ multiplex PCR reads through MiXCR, one entry per CDR3 protein. The repertoire includes fewer than 200,000 distinct CDR3 sequences, about 95% of them detected once, and 0.085% to 0.13% sits in the top ten. Sequencing was performed on CD4+ T cells from PBMCs. This TCR was sampled from a human donor in good health.

Written as DNA, the CDR3 is TGTGCCAGCTCACCCGTAGGGACTAGCCGAGGCACCTACGAGCAGTACTTC. The encoded protein is CASSPVGTSRGTYEQYF. The genes are TRBV18 and TRBJ2-7, with 9 positions matching TRBD2. Germline lookup yields CDR1 KGHSH and CDR2 LQKENI. The CDR3 length is 17 residues. With V trimmed by 3 bases and J by 2 bases, 11 bases remained unmatched.